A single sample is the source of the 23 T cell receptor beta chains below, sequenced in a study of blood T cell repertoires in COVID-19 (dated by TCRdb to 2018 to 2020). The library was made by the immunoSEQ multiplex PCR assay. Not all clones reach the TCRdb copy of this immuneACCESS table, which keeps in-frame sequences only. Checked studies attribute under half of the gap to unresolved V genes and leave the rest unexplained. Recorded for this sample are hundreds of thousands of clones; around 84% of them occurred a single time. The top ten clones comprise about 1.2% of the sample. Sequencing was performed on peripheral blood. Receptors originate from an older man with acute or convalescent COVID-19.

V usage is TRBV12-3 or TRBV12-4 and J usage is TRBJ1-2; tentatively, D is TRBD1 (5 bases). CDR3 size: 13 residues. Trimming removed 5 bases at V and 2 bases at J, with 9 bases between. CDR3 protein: CASSPGHNYGYTF. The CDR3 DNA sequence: TGTGCCAGCAGTCCAGGACACAACTATGGCTACACCTTC.

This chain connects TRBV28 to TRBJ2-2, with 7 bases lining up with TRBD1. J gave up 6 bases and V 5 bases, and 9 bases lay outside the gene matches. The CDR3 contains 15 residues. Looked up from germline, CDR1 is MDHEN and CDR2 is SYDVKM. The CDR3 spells CASSPGQLVSGELFF. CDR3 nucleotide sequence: TGTGCCAGCAGTCCGGGACAGCTAGTATCCGGGGAGCTGTTTTTT. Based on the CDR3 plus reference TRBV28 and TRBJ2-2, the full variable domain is DVKVTQSSRYLVKRTGEKVFLECVQDMDHENMFWYRQDPGLGLRLIYFSYDVKMKEKGDIPEGYSVSREKKERFSLILESASTNQTSMYLCASSPGQLVSGELFFGEGSRLTVL.

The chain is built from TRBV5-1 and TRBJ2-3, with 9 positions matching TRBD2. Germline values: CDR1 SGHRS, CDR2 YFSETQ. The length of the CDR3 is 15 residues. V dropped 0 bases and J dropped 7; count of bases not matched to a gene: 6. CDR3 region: CASSLDGTSRNTQYF. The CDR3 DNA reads TGCGCCAGCAGCTTGGACGGGACTAGCAGAAATACGCAGTATTTT.

The CDR3 coding sequence is TGTGCCAGCAGTTACGGGACTGTTATTCAGCCCCAGCATTTT. The encoded protein is CASSYGTVIQPQHF. The genes are TRBV28 and TRBJ1-5, with D possibly matching TRBD1 (5 bases). Trimming stripped 4 bases from V and 6 bases from J, with 13 bases between. CDR1 is MDHEN, CDR2 SYDVKM, per germline. This CDR3 has 14 residues.

The CDR3 spells CASRARRAGGPLEQFF. The CDR3 DNA reads TGTGCCAGCAGGGCGCGGAGGGCGGGAGGGCCACTTGAGCAGTTCTTC. This chain uses TRBV25-1 with TRBJ2-1; 9 nucleotides line up with TRBD2. V was pared by 6 bases and J by 9 bases, with 15 bases of the junction left unmatched. This CDR3 has 16 residues. Germline V lookup: CDR1 MGHDK, CDR2 SYGVNS.

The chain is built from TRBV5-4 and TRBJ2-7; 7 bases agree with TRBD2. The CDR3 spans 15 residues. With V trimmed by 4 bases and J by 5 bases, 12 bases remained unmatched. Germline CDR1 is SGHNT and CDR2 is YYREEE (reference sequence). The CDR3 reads CASSPGGASGDEQYF. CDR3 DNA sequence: TGTGCCAGCAGCCCGGGAGGTGCTAGCGGAGACGAGCAGTACTTC.

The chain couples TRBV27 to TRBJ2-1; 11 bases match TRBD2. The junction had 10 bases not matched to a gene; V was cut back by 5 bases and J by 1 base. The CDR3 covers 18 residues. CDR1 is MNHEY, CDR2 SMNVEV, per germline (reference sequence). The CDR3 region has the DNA TGTGCCAGCAGTCCATACTCGGGACTAGCGGATTCCTACAATGAGCAGTTCTTC. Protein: CASSPYSGLADSYNEQFF.

CDR3 nucleotides: TGTGCCAGCAGCCCGACAGGACCTTCCTACAATGAGCAGTTCTTC. Protein sequence: CASSPTGPSYNEQFF. V and J are TRBV7-2 and TRBJ2-1; possibly TRBD1 for D (6 bases). CDR1 is SGHTA and CDR2 is FQGNSA in the germline V gene. Trimming took 5 bases from V and 1 from J, leaving 12 bases between them. This CDR3 spans 15 amino acids.

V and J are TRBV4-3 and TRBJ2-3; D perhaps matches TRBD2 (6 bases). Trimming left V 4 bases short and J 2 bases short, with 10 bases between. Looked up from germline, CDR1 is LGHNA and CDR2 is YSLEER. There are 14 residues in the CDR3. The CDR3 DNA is TGCGCCAGCAGCCTAGCGGCTGTCACAGATACGCAGTATTTT. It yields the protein CASSLAAVTDTQYF.

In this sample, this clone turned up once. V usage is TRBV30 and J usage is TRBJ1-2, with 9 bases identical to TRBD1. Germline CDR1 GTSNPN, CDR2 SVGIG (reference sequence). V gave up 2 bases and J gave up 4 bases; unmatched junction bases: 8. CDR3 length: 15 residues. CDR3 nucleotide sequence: TGTGCCTGGAGTAGGGACAGGGCATTTGGCTATGGCTACACCTTC. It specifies CAWSRDRAFGYGYTF.

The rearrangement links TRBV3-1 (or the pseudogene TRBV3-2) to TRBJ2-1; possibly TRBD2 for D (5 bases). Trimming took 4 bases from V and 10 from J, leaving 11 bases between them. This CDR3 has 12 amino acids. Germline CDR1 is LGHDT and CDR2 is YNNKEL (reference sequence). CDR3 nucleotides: TGTGCCAGCAGCCTTCGGTCGGGGGAGCAGTTCTTC. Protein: CASSLRSGEQFF.

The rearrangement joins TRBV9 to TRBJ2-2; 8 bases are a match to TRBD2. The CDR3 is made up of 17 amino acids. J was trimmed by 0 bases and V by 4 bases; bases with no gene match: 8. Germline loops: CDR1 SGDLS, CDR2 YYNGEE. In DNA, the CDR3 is TGTGCCAGCAGCTCTCTAAGCGGGAGTCCGAACACCGGGGAGCTGTTTTTT. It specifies CASSSLSGSPNTGELFF.

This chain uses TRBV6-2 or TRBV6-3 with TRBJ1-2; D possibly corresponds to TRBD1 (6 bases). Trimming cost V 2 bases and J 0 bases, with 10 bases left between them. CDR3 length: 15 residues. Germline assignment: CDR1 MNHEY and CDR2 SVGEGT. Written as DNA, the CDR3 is TGTGCCAGCAGTTACCGACGGACAGCTAACTATGGCTACACCTTC. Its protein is CASSYRRTANYGYTF.

CDR3 loop: CATSDPGKDGANVLTF. In DNA form, the CDR3 reads TGTGCCACCAGTGATCCGGGGAAGGACGGGGCCAACGTCCTGACTTTC. The chain links TRBV24-1 to TRBJ2-6; TRBD2 is a possible D gene (5 bases). There are 16 residues in the CDR3. Deletions cut 3 bases from V and 4 bases from J, with 12 bases between. Germline CDR1 KGHDR, CDR2 SFDVKD.

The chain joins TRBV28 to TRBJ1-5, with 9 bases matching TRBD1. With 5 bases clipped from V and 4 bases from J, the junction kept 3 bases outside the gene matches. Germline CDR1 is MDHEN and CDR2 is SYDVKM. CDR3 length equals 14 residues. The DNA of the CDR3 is TGTGCCAGCAGTGGGACAGGGTTTAATCAGCCCCAGCATTTT. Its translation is CASSGTGFNQPQHF. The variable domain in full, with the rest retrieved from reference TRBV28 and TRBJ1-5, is DVKVTQSSRYLVKRTGEKVFLECVQDMDHENMFWYRQDPGLGLRLIYFSYDVKMKEKGDIPEGYSVSREKKERFSLILESASTNQTSMYLCASSGTGFNQPQHFGDGTRLSIL.

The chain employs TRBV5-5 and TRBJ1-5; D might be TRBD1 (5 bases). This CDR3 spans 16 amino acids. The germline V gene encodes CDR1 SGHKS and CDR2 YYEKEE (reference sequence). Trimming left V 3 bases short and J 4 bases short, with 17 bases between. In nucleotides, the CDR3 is TGTGCCAGCAGCTCCGGTGGGGGGGGTGGTAATCAGCCCCAGCATTTT. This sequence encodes CASSSGGGGGNQPQHF.

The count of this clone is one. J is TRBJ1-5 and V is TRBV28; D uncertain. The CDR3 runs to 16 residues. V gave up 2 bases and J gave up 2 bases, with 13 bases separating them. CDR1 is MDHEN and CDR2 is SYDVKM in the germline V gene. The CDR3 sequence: CASSLAPVSGNQPQHF. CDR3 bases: TGTGCCAGCAGTTTAGCCCCTGTATCGGGCAATCAGCCCCAGCATTTT.

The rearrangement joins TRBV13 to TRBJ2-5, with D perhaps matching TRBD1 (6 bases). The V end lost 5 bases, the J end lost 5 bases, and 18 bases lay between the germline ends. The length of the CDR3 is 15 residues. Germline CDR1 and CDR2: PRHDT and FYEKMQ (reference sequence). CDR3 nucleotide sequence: TGTGCCAGCAGCCCTGAAGTAACAGGGCGGGAGACCCAGTACTTC. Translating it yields CASSPEVTGRETQYF.

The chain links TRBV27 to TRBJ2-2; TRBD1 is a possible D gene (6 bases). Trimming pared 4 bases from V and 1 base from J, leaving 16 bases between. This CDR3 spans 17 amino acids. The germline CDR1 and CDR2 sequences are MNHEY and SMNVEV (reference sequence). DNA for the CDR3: TGTGCCAGCAGTTCAAAAGTAAGAGGGGGGAACACCGGGGAGCTGTTTTTT. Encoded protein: CASSSKVRGGNTGELFF.

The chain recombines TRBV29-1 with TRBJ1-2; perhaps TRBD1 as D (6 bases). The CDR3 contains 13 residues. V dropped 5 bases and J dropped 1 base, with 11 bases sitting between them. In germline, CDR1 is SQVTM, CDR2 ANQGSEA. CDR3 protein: CSVWTADNYGYTF. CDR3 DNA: TGCAGCGTTTGGACAGCCGATAACTATGGCTACACCTTC. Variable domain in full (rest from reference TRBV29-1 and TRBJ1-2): SAVISQKPSRDICQRGTSLTIQCQVDSQVTMMFWYRQQPGQSLTLIATANQGSEATYESGFVIDKFPISRPNLTFSTLTVSNMSPEDSSIYLCSVWTADNYGYTFGSGTRLTVV.

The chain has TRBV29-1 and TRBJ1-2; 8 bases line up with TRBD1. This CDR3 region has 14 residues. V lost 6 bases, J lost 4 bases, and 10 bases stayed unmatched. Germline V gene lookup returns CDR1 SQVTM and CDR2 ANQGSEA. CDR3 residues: CSVAHPGQGYGYTF. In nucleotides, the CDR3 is TGCAGCGTCGCCCATCCTGGACAGGGCTATGGCTACACCTTC.

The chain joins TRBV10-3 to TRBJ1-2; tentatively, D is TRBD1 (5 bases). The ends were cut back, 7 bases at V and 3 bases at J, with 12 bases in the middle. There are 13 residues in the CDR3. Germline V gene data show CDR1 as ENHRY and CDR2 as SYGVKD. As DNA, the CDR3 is TGTGCCATCATGGGTGACAGAGACTATGGCTACACCTTC. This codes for CAIMGDRDYGYTF.

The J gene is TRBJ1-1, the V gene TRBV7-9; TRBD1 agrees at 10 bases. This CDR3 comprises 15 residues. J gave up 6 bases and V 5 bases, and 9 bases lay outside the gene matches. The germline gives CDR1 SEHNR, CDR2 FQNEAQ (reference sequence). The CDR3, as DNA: TGTGCCAGCAGCCCTCCCGGGACAGGGGAATCTGAAGCTTTCTTT. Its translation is CASSPPGTGESEAFF.